One sample yielded the 13 T cell receptor beta chains listed below, sequenced in a study of T-cell memory formation after mild COVID-19. TCRdb reprocessed the 5' RACE reads via MiXCR and lists one record per CDR3 protein. The data show some 100,000 distinct CDR3 sequences, with around 10% seen just once and about 40% held by the top ten. Sequencing was done on a sample of PBMCs or a T cell subset sorted from them (not recorded which). The receptors stem from a young man who had mild COVID-19 (a few samples of this study predate the infection). Cell type and time point are not known.

The table lists this clonotype with many counts. The CDR3 is CASSLAGAGSEQFF. The DNA of the CDR3 is TGCGCCAGCAGCCTTGCCGGGGCCGGTAGTGAGCAGTTCTTC. The V gene is TRBV5-1, the J gene TRBJ2-1; D assignment may be TRBD1 or TRBD2 (5 bases each). The length of the CDR3 is 14 residues. CDR1 SGHRS and CDR2 YFSETQ come from the germline V gene. With 4 bases removed from V and 9 bases from J, the gap between germline ends came to 17 bases.

This clonotype came up a few times. V is TRBV21-1 and J is TRBJ2-1. TRBV21-1 is flagged as a pseudogene. The CDR3 covers 14 residues. The CDR3 region is CASSRGALVNEQFF. The CDR3 region has the DNA TGTGCCAGCAGCCGAGGAGCGTTAGTCAATGAGCAGTTCTTC.

The chain uses TRBV4-2 and TRBJ1-2; D is uncertain. The germline CDR1 and CDR2 sequences are LGHNA and YNFKEQ. The V gene lost 1 base and the J gene lost 6 bases, with 9 bases spanning the gap. The CDR3 length is 13 residues. The CDR3 reads CASSQGIGDGYTF. CDR3 bases: TGTGCCAGCAGCCAAGGAATCGGGGATGGCTACACCTTC.

The chain recombines TRBV7-9 with TRBJ2-2, with D maybe TRBD1 (5 bases). Trimming removed 1 base at V and 0 bases at J, with 9 bases between. CDR1 is SEHNR and CDR2 is FQNEAQ in the germline V gene (reference sequence). This CDR3 spans 16 amino acids. CDR3 sequence: CASSLGQPSNTGELFF. DNA of the CDR3: TGTGCCAGCAGCTTAGGACAGCCGTCGAACACCGGGGAGCTGTTTTTT.

The J gene is TRBJ2-5, the V gene TRBV11-2, with D possibly being TRBD1 or TRBD2 (5 bases each). V lost 6 bases and J 7 bases, leaving 21 bases between the germline ends. This CDR3 contains 15 residues. Per germline, CDR1 SGHAT and CDR2 FQNNGV. Written as DNA, the CDR3 is TGTGCCAGCAGATACACGGGACGGTCAATGGGGACCCAGTACTTC. This translates into CASRYTGRSMGTQYF.

This clonotype was recorded at least ten times. This rearrangement joins TRBV20-1 to TRBJ2-7, with no clear D. Looked up from germline, CDR1 is DFQATT and CDR2 is SNEGSKA (reference sequence). The CDR3 spans 14 residues. V lost 0 bases to trimming and J lost 2 bases, with 11 bases between them. The CDR3 bases are TGCAGTGCTAGAGACCGGTTCCTGCCCTACGAGCAGTACTTC. Its protein product is CSARDRFLPYEQYF.

There are a few counts of this clonotype. The chain joins TRBV6-4 to TRBJ2-3, with 10 bases matching TRBD2. Per the germline V gene, CDR1 is MRHNA and CDR2 is SNTAGT. The CDR3 covers 15 residues. The V segment lost 3 bases and the J segment 5 bases; nucleotides outside the gene matches: 5. This CDR3 reads CASSELAGEIDTQYF. The CDR3 DNA reads as TGTGCCAGCAGTGAGCTAGCGGGGGAGATAGATACGCAGTATTTT.

This clonotype came up many times. The chain combines TRBV6-2 or TRBV6-3 with TRBJ2-2; weak D call: TRBD1 (6 bases). This CDR3 region has 12 residues. CDR1 is MNHEY, CDR2 SVGEGT, per germline. V lost 5 bases and J 9 bases, leaving 10 bases between the germline ends. The CDR3 is CASSDTGRELFF. In DNA form, the CDR3 reads TGTGCCAGCAGTGATACAGGGAGGGAGCTGTTTTTT.

The table lists this clonotype with a few counts. This chain joins TRBV15 and TRBJ2-2, with TRBD1 identical over 9 bases. V trimming: 3 bases; J trimming: 4 bases; junction bases outside the gene matches: 3. Looked up from germline, CDR1 is LNHNV and CDR2 is YYDKDF (reference sequence). The CDR3 has 15 amino acids. CDR3 loop: CATSSGQGITGELFF. The CDR3, as DNA: TGTGCCACCAGCAGCGGACAGGGGATCACCGGGGAGCTGTTTTTT. The variable domain in full, completed from reference TRBV15 and TRBJ2-2, reads DAMVIQNPRYQVTQFGKPVTLSCSQTLNHNVMYWYQQKSSQAPKLLFHYYDKDFNNEADTPDNFQSRRPNTSFCFLDIRSPGLGDTAMYLCATSSGQGITGELFFGEGSRLTVL.

The chain recombines TRBV29-1 with TRBJ2-3; no reliable D call. V lost 8 bases and J lost 1, with 19 bases in between. CDR3 length: 15 amino acids. The germline CDR1 and CDR2 sequences are SQVTM and ANQGSEA. The CDR3 spells CSLLGSEDGTDTQYF. CDR3 nucleotide sequence: TGCAGCCTGTTGGGGTCAGAAGACGGCACAGATACGCAGTATTTT.

This chain uses TRBV6-6 with TRBJ2-7, with TRBD2 as a possible D gene (6 bases). This CDR3 is built from 15 residues. The V gene's germline CDR1 is MNHNY and CDR2 SVGAGI (reference sequence). The V end was cut by 2 bases, the J end by 6 bases, with 17 bases between. CDR3 loop: CASSYHPKPGVEQYF. DNA of the CDR3: TGTGCCAGCAGTTACCACCCGAAACCGGGGGTCGAGCAGTACTTC.

This clonotype came up many times. The rearrangement uses TRBV20-1 and TRBJ2-3; the D gene is possibly TRBD2 (5 bases). CDR3 length: 15 residues. Between the trimmed V and J ends, which lost 3 bases and 3 bases, there was a span of 16 bases. Germline loops: CDR1 DFQATT, CDR2 SNEGSKA (reference sequence). This CDR3 reads CSASGEYYGTDTQYF. CDR3 nucleotides: TGCAGTGCTAGCGGGGAGTATTACGGGACAGATACGCAGTATTTT.

The CDR3 DNA reads TGCGCCAGCAGCCAAGATGCGTGGGGCTACACCTTC. Its translation: CASSQDAWGYTF. The genes are TRBV4-1 and TRBJ1-2; unclear D gene. Germline V gene lookup returns CDR1 MGHRA and CDR2 YSYEKL. This CDR3 contains 12 residues. V dropped 0 bases and J dropped 8 bases, with 7 bases sitting between them.